The clone carrying this T cell receptor (beta chain) was seen ten or more times. The antigen remains undetermined. This specimen comes from a study of T cells after posttransplantation cyclophosphamide. Cyclophosphamide on days +3 and +4 followed busulfan-fludarabine conditioning and a marrow graft. Trimming removed 5 bases from V and 0 bases from J, with 6 bases in between. This CDR3 is 13 amino acids long. Germline V gene lookup returns CDR1 PRHDT and CDR2 FYEKMQ (reference sequence). Study-level results: Later blood repertoires were often dominated by clones from the donor CD8+ memory compartment.

Profiled with immunoSEQ multiplex PCR; TCRdb holds only in-frame clones, not every one. The specimen has around 3,200 clones, none found just once. The sample here was PBMCs, taken after allogeneic stem cell transplant with posttransplant cyclophosphamide. The receptor's source is an older female patient who received an allogeneic stem cell transplant from a related donor and was CMV-positive. The graft donor may have contributed some T cells. This chain links TRBV13 with TRBJ2-3; D gene unclear. The CDR3 DNA sequence: TGTGCCAGCAGCAAGGCTAGCACAGATACGCAGTATTTT. Translating gives CASSKASTDTQYF. The full variable domain, its missing parts supplied by reference TRBV13 and TRBJ2-3, is AAGVIQSPRHLIKEKRETATLKCYPIPRHDTVYWYQQGPGQDPQFLISFYEKMQSDKGSIPDRFSAQQFSDYHSELNMSSLELGDSALYFCASSKASTDTQYFGPGTRLTVL.